This is a list of T cell receptor beta chains from one sample in a study of response to subunit inactivated influenza vaccine. Each CDR3 protein gets one entry after TCRdb re-called the RT-PCR reads with MiXCR. This table has fewer than 800,000 distinct CDR3 sequences, 15% to 19% appearing once. Source: PBMCs from blood, taken about 11 days after vaccination. Source of these receptors: a man aged 45-60 years who received an inactivated influenza vaccine. Both conserved end residues are part of each CDR3. A D gene is named only where the DNA matches it firmly. Some rows have no size entry. The others give once, few or many, or a class for an expanded clone.

>TRBD1|TRBV5-1|TRBJ1-1|few
TGCGCCAGCAGCTACGGAGCCGGGACAGGGGGCGCGGGGACTGAAGCTTTCTTT
CASSYGAGTGGAGTEAFF
>.|TRBV11-2|TRBJ1-1|.
TGTGCCAGCAGCTCCGTCCGGGGGAACACTGAAGCTTTCTTT
CASSSVRGNTEAFF
>TRBD2|TRBV7-9|TRBJ2-2|.
TGTGCCAGCAGCTTAACTAGCGGGGGTTACTCCACCGGGGAGCTGTTTTTT
CASSLTSGGYSTGELFF
>.|TRBV7-9|TRBJ1-3|.
TGTGCCAGCAGCTTAGCGGGGGACTTTGGCTCTGGAAACACCATATATTTT
CASSLAGDFGSGNTIYF
>TRBD1|TRBV14|TRBJ1-4|.
TGTGCCAGCAGCCACTTGGGACAGGGATATGAAAAACTGTTTTTT
CASSHLGQGYEKLFF
>.|TRBV15|TRBJ1-1|few
TGTGCCACCGGGCAGATGAACACTGAAGCTTTCTTT
CATGQMNTEAFF
>TRBD1|TRBV20-1|TRBJ2-4|few
TGCAGTGCTAAGGGACAGACCGTAGCCGGCTATCGAAACATTCAGTACTTC
CSAKGQTVAGYRNIQYF
>.|TRBV20-1|TRBJ2-6|few
TGCAGTGCTCTGAAAGGGGACGGGGCCAACGTCCTGACTTTC
CSALKGDGANVLTF
>.|TRBV20-1|TRBJ2-3|.
TGCAGTGCTAGAGTCCCCGGGGGCCGGGGCGCAGATACGCAGTATTTT
CSARVPGGRGADTQYF
>TRBD2|TRBV20-1|TRBJ2-1|.
TGCAGTGCTGCAGCGGGAGTCTACAATGAGCAGTTCTTC
CSAAAGVYNEQFF
>.|TRBV25-1|TRBJ1-2|.
TGTGCCAGCAGTGATTACGGTGCTAACTATGGCTACACCTTC
CASSDYGANYGYTF
>.|TRBV5-1|TRBJ2-2|.
TGCGCCAGCAGCTTGGACAGGGCGACCCAGAACACCGGGGAGCTGTTTTTT
CASSLDRATQNTGELFF
>.|TRBV9|TRBJ2-1|many
TGTGCCAGCAGCGTAGTGCCCTACAATGAGCAGTTCTTC
CASSVVPYNEQFF
>.|TRBV20-1|TRBJ2-7|.
TGCAGTGCTAGACCGAGTGTCCACGAGCAGTACTTC
CSARPSVHEQYF
>TRBD2|TRBV4-3|TRBJ2-3|many
TGCGCCAGCAGCCAAGATTTAGCGACTAGCGGGAGGACTAGCACAGATACGCAGTATTTT
CASSQDLATSGRTSTDTQYF
>.|TRBV12-3/TRBV12-4|TRBJ1-4|few
TGTGCCAGCAGTACCGGCTTAACTAATGAAAAACTGTTTTTT
CASSTGLTNEKLFF
>.|TRBV6-1|TRBJ2-1|many
TGTGCCAGCAGCATGAACGGCGGACTTGTTACCTACAATGAGCAGTTCTTC
CASSMNGGLVTYNEQFF
>.|TRBV20-1|TRBJ2-7|many
TGCAGTGCTAGTGCACCAGGCTCCTACGAGCAGTACTTC
CSASAPGSYEQYF
>.|TRBV12-3/TRBV12-4|TRBJ2-1|few
TGTGCCAGCAGCATCGTGGCACCCTGGAATGAGCAGTTCTTC
CASSIVAPWNEQFF
>TRBD2|TRBV4-2|TRBJ2-7|.
TGTGCCAGCAGCCAAGAAAGCGGGAGGGCCCTCTACGAGCAGTACTTC
CASSQESGRALYEQYF
>.|TRBV30|TRBJ1-5|few
TGTGCCTGGAGTCCTCGGGGGGGGAGCAATCAGCCCCAGCATTTT
CAWSPRGGSNQPQHF
>.|TRBV4-1|TRBJ2-7|.
TGCGCCAGCAGCCAAGGTGTGTTTAAAGGGTTACCCCCGAACGAGCAGTACTTC
CASSQGVFKGLPPNEQYF
>.|TRBV7-2|TRBJ1-6|few
TGTGCCAGCAGCGCCAGCGCACAGCCTATAAATTCACCCCTCCACTTT
CASSASAQPINSPLHF
>.|TRBV5-1|TRBJ2-7|.
TGCGCCAGCAGACCCGACAGCTACGAGCAGTACTTC
CASRPDSYEQYF
>TRBD1|TRBV6-5|TRBJ2-1|.
TGTGCCAGCAGTGTACTCTGGACAGGGTTTTCCTACAATGAGCAGTTCTTC
CASSVLWTGFSYNEQFF
>.|TRBV20-1|TRBJ1-2|few
TGCAGTGCTAGTACCCAATGGGATGGCTACACCTTC
CSASTQWDGYTF